The 23 T cell receptor beta chains reported below all come from one sample, sequenced in a study of spatial heterogeneity in lung cancer. From the 5' RACE reads, TCRdb called clonotypes with MiXCR, one entry per CDR3 protein. The data contain more than 15,000 distinct CDR3 sequences, approximately 11% of them singletons. As for time point: blood at routine non-recurrence follow-up after resection. This sample comprised PBMCs, obtained at follow-up. These receptor sequences come from a female donor with early-stage non-small cell lung cancer.

This clonotype was recorded many times. The chain combines TRBV18 with TRBJ2-7; a weak D match, TRBD1 (6 bases). CDR1 KGHSH and CDR2 LQKENI come from the germline V gene. V dropped 0 bases and J dropped 5 bases, with 11 bases sitting between them. The CDR3 consists of 14 residues. The chain's CDR3 is CASSPPAGVHEQYF. The CDR3, as DNA: TGTGCCAGCTCACCACCGGCAGGGGTCCACGAGCAGTACTTC.

Many counts were recorded for this clonotype. V and J are TRBV20-1 and TRBJ1-2; D is unresolved. The V end was cut by 6 bases, the J end by 8 bases, with 25 bases between. Germline lookup yields CDR1 DFQATT and CDR2 SNEGSKA (reference sequence). CDR3 length: 15 amino acids. CDR3 sequence (DNA): TGCAGTGCCGTTACGGAAACTAGGTGGGCGGGAGGCTACACCTTC. The encoded protein is CSAVTETRWAGGYTF.

The chain has TRBV5-1 and TRBJ2-3; 8 nucleotides match TRBD1. After removal of 5 bases from V and 2 bases from J, the junction contained 4 bases not matched to a gene. Germline V gives CDR1 SGHRS, CDR2 YFSETQ. CDR3 size: 14 residues. The CDR3 DNA reads as TGCGCCAGCAGTACGACAGGGGCCACAGATACGCAGTATTTT. As protein: CASSTTGATDTQYF.

This clonotype showed up many times. The CDR3 spells CASSQDHDETQYF. The CDR3 DNA reads as TGCGCCAGCAGCCAAGATCACGACGAGACCCAGTACTTC. V gene TRBV4-3 combines with J gene TRBJ2-5; D is uncertain. CDR3 length: 13 residues. The V gene lost 0 bases and the J gene lost 5 bases, with 7 bases spanning the gap. CDR1 is LGHNA and CDR2 is YSLEER in the germline V gene.

This clonotype was counted ten times or more. This sequence joins TRBV29-1 and TRBJ2-7; the D gene is possibly TRBD2 (6 bases). Germline values: CDR1 SQVTM, CDR2 ANQGSEA. V was shortened by 4 bases and J by 2 bases, with 12 bases between the two germline ends. The CDR3 runs to 13 residues. The CDR3: CSVGREPAYEQYF. The DNA for the CDR3 is TGCAGCGTTGGCCGGGAGCCTGCCTACGAGCAGTACTTC.

The table lists this clonotype with many counts. This chain connects TRBV6-2 or TRBV6-3 to TRBJ2-1, with 9 bases aligning to TRBD2. There are 13 residues in the CDR3. In germline, CDR1 is MNHEY, CDR2 SVGEGT. Unmatched junction bases numbered 5, after V lost 6 bases and J lost 8 bases. CDR3 sequence: CASRVAGVYEQFF. DNA of the CDR3: TGTGCCAGCAGAGTAGCGGGGGTTTATGAGCAGTTCTTC.

The CDR3 spells CASSRTYTEAFF. CDR3 bases: TGTGCCAGCAGTCGGACCTACACTGAAGCTTTCTTT. V gene TRBV12-3 or TRBV12-4 combines with J gene TRBJ1-1; D call uncertain. This CDR3 is built from 12 residues. V was cut by 5 bases and J by 3 bases, with 7 bases left in between.

This chain uses TRBV11-2 with TRBJ2-5; D is perhaps TRBD1 (6 bases). V was cut by 7 bases and J by 1 base, with 10 bases left in between. CDR1 is SGHAT and CDR2 is FQNNGV in the germline V gene. The CDR3 runs 13 residues. The CDR3 protein is CASTTGIQETQYF. DNA of the CDR3: TGTGCCAGCACCACAGGGATCCAAGAGACCCAGTACTTC.

This clonotype was observed at least ten times. The chain joins TRBV28 to TRBJ1-1; 12 positions match TRBD1. J was trimmed by 5 bases and V by 4 bases; bases with no gene match: 5. Germline CDR1 and CDR2: MDHEN and SYDVKM. The CDR3 contains 15 residues. The CDR3 DNA reads TGTGCCAGCAGTTCCGGGACAGGGGGCAGAACTGAAGCTTTCTTT. Its translation is CASSSGTGGRTEAFF.

This clonotype is termed medium-sized (0.01 to 0.1%). This rearrangement joins TRBV29-1 to TRBJ2-7, with D unresolved. The ends were cut back, 7 bases at V and 5 bases at J, with 12 bases in the middle. CDR1 is SQVTM, CDR2 ANQGSEA, per germline. This CDR3 comprises 11 residues. The CDR3 is CSAISIHEQYF. The CDR3 nucleotides read TGCAGCGCAATCTCGATCCACGAGCAGTACTTC.

Many counts were recorded for this clonotype. V is TRBV5-4 and J is TRBJ2-3; a weak D match, TRBD2 (5 bases). V was clipped by 0 bases and J by 4 bases, with 15 bases between them. Germline V gene sequence: CDR1 SGHNT, CDR2 YYREEE (reference sequence). The CDR3 is 16 amino acids. The DNA for the CDR3 is TGTGCCAGCAGCTTGGAGTCCGGGGTTACTGCAGATACGCAGTATTTT. It translates to CASSLESGVTADTQYF. The variable domain in full, with the rest retrieved from reference TRBV5-4 and TRBJ2-3, is ETGVTQSPTHLIKTRGQQVTLRCSSQSGHNTVSWYQQALGQGPQFIFQYYREEENGRGNFPPRFSGLQFPNYSSELNVNALELDDSALYLCASSLESGVTADTQYFGPGTRLTVL.

Ten or more counts support this clonotype. The chain carries TRBV7-2 and TRBJ2-7, with a weak D call TRBD2 (5 bases). Per the germline V gene, CDR1 is SGHTA and CDR2 is FQGNSA. V lost 1 base and J 4 bases, leaving 8 bases between the germline ends. CDR3 length: 13 residues. CDR3 loop: CASSLGGGYEQYF. CDR3 bases: TGTGCCAGCAGCTTAGGCGGAGGATACGAGCAGTACTTC.

This clonotype showed up many times. The rearrangement uses TRBV7-2 and TRBJ1-5; D perhaps matches TRBD1 (6 bases). Germline lookup yields CDR1 SGHTA and CDR2 FQGNSA. CDR3 length: 15 residues. Trimming took 2 bases from V and 6 from J, leaving 14 bases between them. CDR3 amino acids: CASSLSQGISQPQHF. In nucleotides, the CDR3 is TGTGCCAGCAGCTTAAGCCAGGGGATCAGTCAGCCCCAGCATTTT.

There are many counts of this clonotype. V usage is TRBV5-1 and J usage is TRBJ2-2; maybe TRBD2 (6 bases). This CDR3 region has 14 residues. Germline CDR1 SGHRS, CDR2 YFSETQ. With 4 bases removed from V and 4 bases from J, the gap between germline ends came to 11 bases. For the CDR3, the DNA is TGCGCCAGCAGCGGGGGGAGTTCCACCGGGGAGCTGTTTTTT. This gives the protein CASSGGSSTGELFF.

This sequence joins TRBV5-1 and TRBJ2-3; 9 nucleotides line up with TRBD1. Germline V CDR1 and CDR2: SGHRS, YFSETQ. CDR3 length equals 17 residues. Germline trimming cut 4 bases from V and 4 bases from J; bases unmatched to any gene: 13. The CDR3 sequence: CASSPPTGTGIADTQYF. The CDR3 DNA sequence: TGCGCCAGCAGCCCCCCGACCGGGACAGGGATAGCAGATACGCAGTATTTT.

In this sample, this clonotype turned up many times. V usage is TRBV19 and J usage is TRBJ2-3; either TRBD1 or TRBD2 may fit D (6 bases each). Germline V CDR1 and CDR2: LNHDA, SQIVND (reference sequence). V lost 6 bases, J lost 0 bases, and 16 bases lay in between. The CDR3 has 16 residues. The CDR3 sequence is CASSSWGAASTDTQYF. The CDR3 DNA sequence: TGTGCCAGTAGCTCTTGGGGGGCGGCTAGCACAGATACGCAGTATTTT.

This clonotype was picked up a small number of times. The chain recombines TRBV7-2 with TRBJ2-1, with D possibly being TRBD1 (6 bases). The germline V and J ends were trimmed by 6 bases and 8 bases, with 20 bases remaining between them. Per the germline V gene, CDR1 is SGHTA and CDR2 is FQGNSA. The CDR3 contains 15 residues. In nucleotides, the CDR3 is TGTGCCAGCAGGTCGACAGGTAACAGGATCGATGAGCAGTTCTTC. This sequence encodes CASRSTGNRIDEQFF.

This clonotype was seen at least ten times. This chain connects TRBV5-1 to TRBJ2-5; D unresolved. Trimming left V 2 bases short and J 2 bases short, with 10 bases between. The CDR3 has 14 residues. CDR1 is SGHRS and CDR2 is YFSETQ in the germline V gene. CDR3 DNA sequence: TGCGCCAGCAGCTTCGGACGGACGCAAGAGACCCAGTACTTC. Translating gives CASSFGRTQETQYF.

There are a few counts of this clonotype. The rearrangement joins TRBV4-2 to TRBJ2-5; 10 bases align to TRBD1. The V segment lost 1 base and the J segment 0 bases; nucleotides outside the gene matches: 5. This CDR3 region has 17 residues. Germline V gives CDR1 LGHNA, CDR2 YNFKEQ. The CDR3 reads CASSQGSGTGDQETQYF. In DNA form, the CDR3 reads TGTGCCAGCAGCCAAGGGTCCGGGACAGGGGACCAAGAGACCCAGTACTTC.

This clonotype came up many times. The chain uses TRBV29-1 and TRBJ1-1; maybe TRBD1 (6 bases). Germline V gene sequence: CDR1 SQVTM, CDR2 ANQGSEA. With 7 bases removed from V and 4 bases from J, the gap between germline ends came to 19 bases. The CDR3 spans 14 residues. The CDR3 DNA reads as TGCAGCGCCGGGTGGGCGCAGGGGTCCACTGAAGCTTTCTTT. This encodes CSAGWAQGSTEAFF.

This clonotype was observed many times. The V and J genes are TRBV20-1 and TRBJ2-7; 9 bases match TRBD1. Germline loops: CDR1 DFQATT, CDR2 SNEGSKA (reference sequence). V shed 6 bases and J 2 bases; nucleotides not matched to a gene: 8. This CDR3 comprises 14 residues. The CDR3 nucleotides are TGCAGTGCGCTCCGGGACAGGGTGACCTACGAGCAGTACTTC. Protein sequence: CSALRDRVTYEQYF.

The V gene is TRBV4-3, the J gene TRBJ2-2; D not certain. V lost 3 bases and J 2 bases, leaving 16 bases between the germline ends. CDR1 is LGHNA, CDR2 YSLEER, per germline. The CDR3 has 17 amino acids. The CDR3 nucleotides read TGCGCCAGCAGCCAGATGGTGAGGTCAGCTAACACCGGGGAGCTGTTTTTT. Residues: CASSQMVRSANTGELFF.

The chain employs TRBV7-2 and TRBJ2-7; D ambiguous. The CDR3 is 15 amino acids. CDR1 is SGHTA and CDR2 is FQGNSA in the germline V gene. V was pared by 4 bases and J by 6 bases, with 19 bases between. CDR3 sequence: CASSSSEVSPIEQYF. The CDR3, as DNA: TGTGCCAGCAGCTCATCCGAAGTGTCTCCAATCGAGCAGTACTTC.